This T cell receptor beta chain was found in a study of Ad26.COV2.S vaccination and SARS-CoV-2 variants. Overall study: Each vaccinee took Ad26.COV2.S intramuscularly, once or twice 56 days apart. Study outcomes and limitations: Possibly, TCR breadth and depth analyses underestimated total T cell responses. The placebo group had lower spike-specific TCR breadth than the vaccine recipients did.

Regarding treatment: around 19 received Ad26.COV2.S at low or high dose, single or two shots; roughly five received placebo; per-sample allocation not given. Specimen acquisition occurred on day 63 following the initial vaccine or placebo injection. Measured with immunoSEQ multiplex PCR; TCRdb has only the in-frame clones, and not every one. The sample lists roughly 250,000 clones, around 90% seen once, with roughly 3% in the top ten. Concerning this clone: Its antigen is still unknown.

This receptor was identified in a person aged 18-60 years who received the Ad26.COV2.S COVID-19 vaccine or a placebo. Sequences were derived from peripheral blood, sampled in a trial of Ad26.COV2.S vaccine versus placebo.

CDR3 sequence (DNA): TGCAGCGTTGAAGATCCCGGACGGACGACTTACAATGAGCAGTTCTTC. Translation: CSVEDPGRTTYNEQFF. The genes are TRBV29-1 and TRBJ2-1; D ambiguous. This CDR3 has 16 amino acids. V was trimmed by 0 bases and J by 4 bases, leaving 16 bases between them. Germline V gene sequence: CDR1 SQVTM, CDR2 ANQGSEA.